The 15 T cell receptor beta chains below were found in one sample sequenced in a study of control samples from healthy donors and cancer patients. The method was immunoSEQ multiplex PCR; TCRdb's version includes in-frame clones alone and lacks a portion of them. The sample has fewer than 200,000 clones, 96% seen once. The sequenced sample was blood. These receptors all come from a woman aged 25 to 45 in good health.

The V gene is TRBV3-1 (or the pseudogene TRBV3-2), the J gene TRBJ2-1; TRBD2 agrees at 7 bases. V lost 3 bases, J lost 5 bases, and 7 bases stayed unmatched. The CDR3 length is 15 residues. Germline V lookup: CDR1 LGHDT, CDR2 YNNKEL (reference sequence). The CDR3 is CASSQLASGHNEQFF. CDR3 nucleotide sequence: TGTGCCAGCAGCCAGTTGGCTAGCGGTCACAATGAGCAGTTCTTC.

The chain combines TRBV7-9 with TRBJ2-1; D may be TRBD2 (5 bases). Trimming left V 3 bases short and J 6 bases short, with 9 bases between. This CDR3 contains 13 residues. Germline-derived CDR1 and CDR2 are SEHNR and FQNEAQ (reference sequence). CDR3 in DNA: TGTGCCAGCAGCTTCCTAGCTGGCAATGAGCAGTTCTTC. Translating gives CASSFLAGNEQFF.

The V and J genes are TRBV12-5 and TRBJ2-1, with D possibly being TRBD1 or TRBD2 (5 bases each). The CDR3 is 12 amino acids. The germline gives CDR1 LGHNT, CDR2 FRNRAP. V was pared by 1 base and J by 9 bases, with 7 bases between. The CDR3 reads CASGLEGREQFF. DNA for the CDR3: TGTGCTAGTGGTTTGGAGGGACGTGAGCAGTTCTTC. The full variable domain, with the rest looked up from reference TRBV12-5 and TRBJ2-1, is DARVTQTPRHKVTEMGQEVTMRCQPILGHNTVFWYRQTMMQGLELLAYFRNRAPLDDSGMPKDRFSAEMPDATLATLKIQPSEPRDSAVYFCASGLEGREQFFGPGTRLTVL.

This chain joins TRBV4-2 and TRBJ2-7; D not resolved. The germline V and J ends were trimmed by 0 bases and 6 bases, with 12 bases remaining between them. Germline CDR1 is LGHNA and CDR2 is YNFKEQ. The CDR3 has 14 residues. For the CDR3, the DNA is TGTGCCAGCAGCCAAGATAATCGGTATGGCGAGCAGTACTTC. Protein sequence: CASSQDNRYGEQYF.

The chain uses TRBV19 and TRBJ2-4; D gene uncertain. V lost 3 bases, J lost 9 bases, and 9 bases lay in between. This CDR3 is 12 amino acids long. Germline loops: CDR1 LNHDA, CDR2 SQIVND (reference sequence). The CDR3 region has the DNA TGTGCCAGTAGTATCTCCGCCAGCATTCAGTACTTC. Its protein is CASSISASIQYF.

The count of this clone is one. The chain has TRBV30 and TRBJ1-1, with TRBD1 matching 10 bases. There are 15 residues in the CDR3. With 3 bases clipped from V and 0 bases from J, the junction kept 4 bases outside the gene matches. Germline CDR1 reads GTSNPN; CDR2 reads SVGIG (reference sequence). CDR3: CAWSGTGVMNTEAFF. The CDR3 DNA is TGTGCCTGGAGCGGGACAGGGGTCATGAACACTGAAGCTTTCTTT.

The chain links TRBV11-2 to TRBJ2-1; D unclear. This CDR3 has 16 residues. Germline V lookup: CDR1 SGHAT, CDR2 FQNNGV. The V and J ends lost 4 bases and 4 bases respectively, with 17 bases between them. The CDR3 region has the DNA TGTGCCAGCAGCTCCCGCCCCGTAGGCGGATACAATGAGCAGTTCTTC. Amino acid sequence: CASSSRPVGGYNEQFF.

The chain uses TRBV14 and TRBJ1-4; possible D gene TRBD1, 6 bases. The CDR3 runs 14 residues. Germline CDR1 SGHDN, CDR2 FVKESK. Trimming stripped 4 bases from V and 8 bases from J, with 14 bases between. The CDR3 DNA reads TGTGCCAGCAGCCCATTTGGAGGGGGAGAAAAACTGTTTTTT. This codes for CASSPFGGGEKLFF.

The genes are TRBV6-1 and TRBJ2-7; 8 nucleotides match TRBD1. The CDR3 is 16 residues long. Germline assignment: CDR1 MNHNS and CDR2 SASEGT. Unmatched junction bases numbered 7, after V lost 0 bases and J lost 3 bases. The CDR3 sequence: CASSEASFTGGYEQYF. The CDR3 region has the DNA TGTGCCAGCAGTGAAGCCTCCTTTACAGGGGGCTACGAGCAGTACTTC.

The CDR3 DNA reads as TGTGCCAGCAGCTTGGGGTTGGGCACAGATACGCAGTATTTT. The encoded protein is CASSLGLGTDTQYF. The V and J genes are TRBV7-3 and TRBJ2-3; no clear D gene. The CDR3 sequence is 14 residues long. V was clipped by 3 bases and J by 1 base, with 8 bases between them. Germline V CDR1 and CDR2: SGHTA, FQGTGA.

The sample holds a few counts of this clone. The genes are TRBV12-3 or TRBV12-4 and TRBJ2-2, with D possibly matching TRBD1 (6 bases). The CDR3 is 13 residues long. The V gene lost 6 bases and the J gene lost 6 bases, with 11 bases spanning the gap. CDR3 DNA sequence: TGTGCCAGCAGCAACAGGGTTGCCGGGGAGCTGTTTTTT. It translates to CASSNRVAGELFF.

The CDR3 protein is CASSSEGRLRNEKLFF. The CDR3 nucleotides are TGTGCCAGCAGTTCGGAAGGACGGCTACGTAATGAAAAACTGTTTTTT. This rearrangement joins TRBV27 to TRBJ1-4; D not resolved. Germline V gene data show CDR1 as MNHEY and CDR2 as SMNVEV (reference sequence). The length of the CDR3 is 16 residues. Trimming removed 4 bases from V and 4 bases from J, with 16 bases in between. Filled out from reference TRBV27 and TRBJ1-4, the complete variable domain reads EAQVTQNPRYLITVTGKKLTVTCSQNMNHEYMSWYRQDPGLGLRQIYYSMNVEVTDKGDVPEGYKVSRKEKRNFPLILESPSPNQTSLYFCASSSEGRLRNEKLFFGSGTQLSVL.

This rearrangement joins TRBV6-6 to TRBJ1-5; D not resolved. V was clipped by 2 bases and J by 2 bases, with 13 bases between them. The CDR3 is 16 amino acids. Per germline, CDR1 MNHNY and CDR2 SVGAGI (reference sequence). The CDR3 DNA reads TGTGCCAGCAGTTACCCCGCCGCGAGTGGCAATCAGCCCCAGCATTTT. It encodes CASSYPAASGNQPQHF.

This chain links TRBV10-3 with TRBJ2-2; 13 bases are a match to TRBD2. After removal of 6 bases from V and 0 bases from J, the junction contained 4 bases not matched to a gene. The V gene's germline CDR1 is ENHRY and CDR2 SYGVKD. There are 17 residues in the CDR3. The CDR3 nucleotides read TGTGCCATCAGATCACTAGCGGGAGGGCCGAACACCGGGGAGCTGTTTTTT. Translated: CAIRSLAGGPNTGELFF.

The CDR3 bases are TGTGCCATCAGTGAGTCCGGCGACCCCTACGAGCAGTACTTC. Translated: CAISESGDPYEQYF. V is TRBV10-3 and J is TRBJ2-7, with D unresolved. Deletions cut 0 bases from V and 2 bases from J, with 8 bases between. This CDR3 has 14 amino acids. Looked up from germline, CDR1 is ENHRY and CDR2 is SYGVKD.